This TCR beta chain was sequenced for a study of beta chain features in type 1 diabetes. Study-level results: In all four CD4+ subsets, TCRB CDR3 length was significantly, moderately reduced in type 1 diabetes.

TCRB transcripts that were expressed got sequenced, as all of the isolated RNA had been reverse transcribed. The protocol was immunoSEQ multiplex PCR, while the TCRdb copy is restricted to in-frame clones and leaves out a portion. In the table there are some 700,000 clones, under 15% of which are singletons. Remarks on this clone: Its target is unknown.

The CDR3 runs 13 residues. The germline CDR1 and CDR2 sequences are WNHNN and SYGVQD (reference sequence). V was pared by 4 bases and J by 4 bases, with 10 bases between. Purity of each sorted population was above 98%. The J gene is TRBJ1-1, the V gene TRBV10-1; possible D gene TRBD1, 6 bases. The source of this sequence is a man aged 18 to 30 with type 1 diabetes. The sample comprised naive CD4+ T cells from blood. CDR3 loop: CASSAQQGTEAFF. CDR3 DNA sequence: TGCGCCAGCAGTGCGCAACAGGGCACTGAAGCTTTCTTT.